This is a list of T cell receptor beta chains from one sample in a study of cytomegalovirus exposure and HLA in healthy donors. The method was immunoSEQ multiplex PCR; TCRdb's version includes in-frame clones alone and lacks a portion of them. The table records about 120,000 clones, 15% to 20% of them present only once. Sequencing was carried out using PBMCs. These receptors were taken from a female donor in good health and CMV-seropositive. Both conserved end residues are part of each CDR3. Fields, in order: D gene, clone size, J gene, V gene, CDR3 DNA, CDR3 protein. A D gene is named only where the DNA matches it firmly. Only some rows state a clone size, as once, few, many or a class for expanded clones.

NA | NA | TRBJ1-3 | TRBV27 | TGTGCCAACGCGTTGGGGGGGGGCTCTGGAAACACCATATATTTT | CANALGGGSGNTIYF
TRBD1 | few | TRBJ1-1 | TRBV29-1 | TGCAGCGTACAGGGGGCGTTTCGGTTGGGCACTGAAGCTTTCTTT | CSVQGAFRLGTEAFF
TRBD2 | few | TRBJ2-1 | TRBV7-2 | TGTGCCAGCAGCCCACGCCTTCGAACAGCGGGAGATAACAATGAGCAGTTCTTC | CASSPRLRTAGDNNEQFF
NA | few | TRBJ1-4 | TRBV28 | TGTGCCAGCAGTTTAGGGGCCGTTAATGAAAAACTGTTTTTT | CASSLGAVNEKLFF
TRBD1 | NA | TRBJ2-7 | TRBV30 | TGTGCCTGGAAAAAGGGGGCCCTCTCCTACGAGCAGTACTTC | CAWKKGALSYEQYF
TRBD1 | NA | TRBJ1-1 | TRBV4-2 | TGTGCCAGCAGCCCCCTAGGACAGGGGAAGGACACTGAAGCTTTCTTT | CASSPLGQGKDTEAFF
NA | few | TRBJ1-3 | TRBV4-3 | TGCGCCAGCAGCCGGGATCAGGGTACTGGAAACACCATATATTTT | CASSRDQGTGNTIYF
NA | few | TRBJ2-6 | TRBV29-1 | TGCAGCGTTGTAGTTTCGGGGGCCAACGTCCTGACTTTC | CSVVVSGANVLTF
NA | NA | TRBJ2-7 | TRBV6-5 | TGTGCCTGGTCGGGGGGCGGACCCGTTTCCTACGAGCAGTACTTC | CAWSGGGPVSYEQYF
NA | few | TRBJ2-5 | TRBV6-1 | TGTGCCAGCAGCGAAGGTCGCGGCTTTGAGACCCAGTACTTC | CASSEGRGFETQYF
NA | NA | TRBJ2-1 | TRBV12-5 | TGTGCTAGTGGTTTCCATGTAGGGGACTTCCCCAAGGGTGAGCAGTTCTTC | CASGFHVGDFPKGEQFF
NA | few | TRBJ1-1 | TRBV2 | TGTGCCAGCAGTGAAGGCGGGGGCCGGAACACTGAAGCTTTCTTT | CASSEGGGRNTEAFF
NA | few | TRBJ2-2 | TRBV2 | TGTGCCAGCGGAGACCACACCGGGGAGCTGTTTTTT | CASGDHTGELFF
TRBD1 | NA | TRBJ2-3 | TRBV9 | TGTGCCAGCAGCGCACAGGGGGCGGCAGATACGCAGTATTTT | CASSAQGAADTQYF
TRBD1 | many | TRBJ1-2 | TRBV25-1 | TGTGCCAGCAGTTCAGGGGGAGGTCGAGGCTACACCTTC | CASSSGGGRGYTF
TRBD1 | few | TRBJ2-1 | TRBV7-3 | TGTGCCAGCAGCTTTGACAGGGGCCATGAGCAGTTCTTC | CASSFDRGHEQFF
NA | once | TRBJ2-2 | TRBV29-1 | TGCAGCGTTGAAAGAGGAGGGGGGGAGCTGTTTTTT | CSVERGGGELFF
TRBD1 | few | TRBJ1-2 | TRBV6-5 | TGTGCCAGCAGGCGTGGGACAGGCTATGGCTACACCTTC | CASRRGTGYGYTF
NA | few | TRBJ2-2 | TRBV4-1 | TGCGCCAGCAGCCAAGCCGTGGGGGGGAACACCGGGGAGCTGTTTTTT | CASSQAVGGNTGELFF
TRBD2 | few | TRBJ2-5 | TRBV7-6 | TGTGCCAGCAGCTTAGCCTGGATGCGGGAGGGCCTTGGGGAGACCCAGTACTTC | CASSLAWMREGLGETQYF
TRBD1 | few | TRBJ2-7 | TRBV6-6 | TGTGCCAGCAGCCACACTACAGGGGCCCTTACCTACGAGCAGTACTTC | CASSHTTGALTYEQYF